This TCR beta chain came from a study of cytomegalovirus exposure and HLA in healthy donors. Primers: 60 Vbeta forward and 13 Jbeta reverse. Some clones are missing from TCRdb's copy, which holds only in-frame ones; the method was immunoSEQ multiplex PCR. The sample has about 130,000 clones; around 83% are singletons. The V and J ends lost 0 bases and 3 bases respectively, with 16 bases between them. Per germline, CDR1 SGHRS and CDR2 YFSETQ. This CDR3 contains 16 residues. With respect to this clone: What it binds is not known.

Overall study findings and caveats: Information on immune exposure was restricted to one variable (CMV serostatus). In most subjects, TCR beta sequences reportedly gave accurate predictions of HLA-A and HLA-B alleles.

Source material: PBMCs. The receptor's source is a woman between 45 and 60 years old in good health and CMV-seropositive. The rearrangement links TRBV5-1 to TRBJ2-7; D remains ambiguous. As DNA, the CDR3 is TGCGCCAGCAGCTTGGAGCCGTCAGGATCGTTCTACGAGCAGTACTTC. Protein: CASSLEPSGSFYEQYF.